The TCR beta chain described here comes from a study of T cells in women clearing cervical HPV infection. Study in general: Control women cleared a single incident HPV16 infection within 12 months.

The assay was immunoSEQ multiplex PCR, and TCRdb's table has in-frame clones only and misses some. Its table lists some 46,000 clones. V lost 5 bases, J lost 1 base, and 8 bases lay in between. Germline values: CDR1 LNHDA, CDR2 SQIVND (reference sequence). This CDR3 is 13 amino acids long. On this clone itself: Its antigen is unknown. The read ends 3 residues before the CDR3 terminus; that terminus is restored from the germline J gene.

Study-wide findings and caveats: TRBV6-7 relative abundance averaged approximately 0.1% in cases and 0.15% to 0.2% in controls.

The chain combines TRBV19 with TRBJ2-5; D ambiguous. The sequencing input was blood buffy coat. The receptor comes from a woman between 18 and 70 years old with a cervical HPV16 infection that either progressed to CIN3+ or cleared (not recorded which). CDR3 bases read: TGTGCCAGTAGTGTAAGGTTCCAAGAGACC. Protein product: CASSVRFQET. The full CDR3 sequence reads CASSVRFQETQYF.